The clone carrying this T cell receptor beta chain showed up many times. A unique molecular identifier was carried by every single TCR cDNA molecule. TCRdb recomputed calls from the 5' RACE reads with MiXCR, one row per CDR3 protein. The table records 50,000 to 65,000 distinct CDR3 sequences, roughly 7.5% of them present only once. The data belong to a study of spatial heterogeneity in lung cancer. Study information: Beta-chain sequences were consistently detected more often than alpha-chain sequences. An average of more than ten raw reads was observed per unique TCR and UMI combination.

Specified time point: sample taken at primary tumor resection. From tumor, nontumor lung or frozen PBMC, whole RNA was taken unsorted for sequencing. The donor group consisted of 72 patients who had untreated, early-stage non-small cell lung cancer. Germline-derived CDR1 and CDR2 are DFQATT and SNEGSKA (reference sequence). The CDR3 is 15 residues long. The V gene end was trimmed by 0 bases and the J gene end by 5 bases; junction bases not matched to a gene: 2. This receptor was obtained from a female donor with early-stage non-small cell lung cancer. This specimen was PBMCs, taken at surgery. The genes are TRBV20-1 and TRBJ1-4; TRBD1 agrees at 11 bases. This CDR3 is CSARDRDRGNEKLFF. CDR3 DNA sequence: TGCAGTGCTAGAGATAGGGACAGGGGGAATGAAAAACTGTTTTTT.